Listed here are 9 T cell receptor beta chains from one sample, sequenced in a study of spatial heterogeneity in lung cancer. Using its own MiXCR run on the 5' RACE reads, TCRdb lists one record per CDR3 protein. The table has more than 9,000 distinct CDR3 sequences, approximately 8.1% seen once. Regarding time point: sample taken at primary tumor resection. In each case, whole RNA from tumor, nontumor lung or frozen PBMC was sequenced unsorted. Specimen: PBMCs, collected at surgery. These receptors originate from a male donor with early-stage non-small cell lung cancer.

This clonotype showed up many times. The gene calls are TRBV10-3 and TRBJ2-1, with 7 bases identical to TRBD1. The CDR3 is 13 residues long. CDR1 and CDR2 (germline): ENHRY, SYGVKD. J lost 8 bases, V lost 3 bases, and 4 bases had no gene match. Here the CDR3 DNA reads TGTGCCATCAGTGACTCCGGGACAGATGAGCAGTTCTTC. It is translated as CAISDSGTDEQFF.

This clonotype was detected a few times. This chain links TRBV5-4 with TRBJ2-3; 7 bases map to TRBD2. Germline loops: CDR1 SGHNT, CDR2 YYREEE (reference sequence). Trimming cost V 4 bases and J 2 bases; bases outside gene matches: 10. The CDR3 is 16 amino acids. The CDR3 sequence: CASSIRGGGDTDTQYF. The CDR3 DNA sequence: TGTGCCAGCAGCATACGTGGTGGGGGGGACACAGATACGCAGTATTTT. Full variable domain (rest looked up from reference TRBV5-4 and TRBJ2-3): ETGVTQSPTHLIKTRGQQVTLRCSSQSGHNTVSWYQQALGQGPQFIFQYYREEENGRGNFPPRFSGLQFPNYSSELNVNALELDDSALYLCASSIRGGGDTDTQYFGPGTRLTVL.

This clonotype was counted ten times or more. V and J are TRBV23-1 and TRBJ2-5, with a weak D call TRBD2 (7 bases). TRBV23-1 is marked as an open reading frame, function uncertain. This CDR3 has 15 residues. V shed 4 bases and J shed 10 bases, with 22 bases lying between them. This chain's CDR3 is CASSRTGGAVGYQYF. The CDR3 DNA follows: TGCGCCAGCAGTCGGACGGGGGGCGCAGTTGGATACCAGTACTTC.

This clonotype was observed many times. This chain's CDR3 is CASSPMTLTETQYF. Written as DNA, the CDR3 is TGTGCCAGCAGCCCGATGACCCTCACAGAGACCCAGTACTTC. This chain joins TRBV7-2 and TRBJ2-5; D ambiguous. V was shortened by 5 bases and J by 4 bases, with 14 bases between the two germline ends. The CDR3 extends over 14 amino acids. Germline V gives CDR1 SGHTA, CDR2 FQGNSA.

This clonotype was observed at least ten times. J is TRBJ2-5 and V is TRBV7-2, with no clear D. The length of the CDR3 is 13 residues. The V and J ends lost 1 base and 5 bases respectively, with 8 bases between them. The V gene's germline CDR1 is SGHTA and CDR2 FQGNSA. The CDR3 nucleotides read TGTGCCAGCAGCTTAGGTAGTTGGGAGACCCAGTACTTC. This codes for CASSLGSWETQYF.

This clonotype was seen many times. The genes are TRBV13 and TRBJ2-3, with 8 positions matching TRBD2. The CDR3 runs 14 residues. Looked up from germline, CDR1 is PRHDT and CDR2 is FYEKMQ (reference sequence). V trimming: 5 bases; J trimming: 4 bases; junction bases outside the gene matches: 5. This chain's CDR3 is CASSRGGGADTQYF. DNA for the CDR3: TGTGCCAGCAGCCGGGGGGGCGGGGCAGATACGCAGTATTTT.

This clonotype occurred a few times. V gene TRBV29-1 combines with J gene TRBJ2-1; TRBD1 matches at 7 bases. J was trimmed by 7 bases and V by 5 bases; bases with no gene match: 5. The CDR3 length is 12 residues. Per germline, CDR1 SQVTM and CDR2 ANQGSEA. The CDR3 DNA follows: TGCAGCGTTCCCGTCAGGGGGAATGAGCAGTTCTTC. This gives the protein CSVPVRGNEQFF.

As DNA, the CDR3 is TGTGCCAGCAGCCAAGATATAAGGAGCGATACGCAGTATTTT. It specifies CASSQDIRSDTQYF. V and J are TRBV3-1 and TRBJ2-3; no clear D gene. Germline loops: CDR1 LGHDT, CDR2 YNNKEL (reference sequence). V was pared by 0 bases and J by 6 bases, with 10 bases between. The CDR3 contains 14 residues.

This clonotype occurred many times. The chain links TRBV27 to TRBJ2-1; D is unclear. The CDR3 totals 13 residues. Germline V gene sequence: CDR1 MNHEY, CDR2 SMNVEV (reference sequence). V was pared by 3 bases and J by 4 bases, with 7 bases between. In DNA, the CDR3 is TGTGCCAGCAGTTTGAAGGGTTACAATGAGCAGTTCTTC. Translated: CASSLKGYNEQFF.